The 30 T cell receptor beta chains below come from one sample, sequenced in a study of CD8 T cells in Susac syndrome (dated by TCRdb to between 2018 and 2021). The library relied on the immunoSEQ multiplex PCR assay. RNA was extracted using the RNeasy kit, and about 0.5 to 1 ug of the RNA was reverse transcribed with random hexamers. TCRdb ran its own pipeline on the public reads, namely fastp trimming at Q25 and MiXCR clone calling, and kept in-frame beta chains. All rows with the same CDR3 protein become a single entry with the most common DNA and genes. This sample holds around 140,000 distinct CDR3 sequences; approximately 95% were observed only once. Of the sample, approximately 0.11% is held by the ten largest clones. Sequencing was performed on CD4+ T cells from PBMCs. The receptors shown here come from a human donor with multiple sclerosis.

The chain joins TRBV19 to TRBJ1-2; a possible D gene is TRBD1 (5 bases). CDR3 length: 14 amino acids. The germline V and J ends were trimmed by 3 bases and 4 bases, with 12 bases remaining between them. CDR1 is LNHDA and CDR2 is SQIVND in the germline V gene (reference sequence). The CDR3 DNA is TGTGCCAGTAGTATGCCAGGGAGAGGCTATGGCTACACCTTC. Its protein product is CASSMPGRGYGYTF.

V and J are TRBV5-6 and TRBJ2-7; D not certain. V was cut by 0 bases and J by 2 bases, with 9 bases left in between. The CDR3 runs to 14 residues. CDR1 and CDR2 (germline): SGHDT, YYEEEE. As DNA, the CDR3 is TGTGCCAGCAGCTTGGGGGGATATGCCTACGAGCAGTACTTC. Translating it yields CASSLGGYAYEQYF.

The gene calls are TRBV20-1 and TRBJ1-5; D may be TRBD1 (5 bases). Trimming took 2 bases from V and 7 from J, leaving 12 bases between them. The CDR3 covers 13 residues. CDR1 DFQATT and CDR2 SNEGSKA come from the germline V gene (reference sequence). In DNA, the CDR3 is TGCAGTGCTAGACAGGGAGGGCACCAGCCCCAGCATTTT. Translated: CSARQGGHQPQHF.

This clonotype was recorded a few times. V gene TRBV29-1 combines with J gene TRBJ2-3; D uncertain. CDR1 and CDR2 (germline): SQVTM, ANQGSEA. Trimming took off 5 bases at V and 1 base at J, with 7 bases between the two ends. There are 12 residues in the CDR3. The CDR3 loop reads CSVSGGTDTQYF. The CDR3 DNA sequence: TGCAGCGTTTCTGGCGGCACAGATACGCAGTATTTT.

The CDR3 spells CSVESRDTSTDTQYF. CDR3 DNA sequence: TGCAGCGTTGAATCCCGGGACACCTCCACAGATACGCAGTATTTT. V is TRBV29-1 and J is TRBJ2-3, with D perhaps TRBD1 (6 bases). The CDR3 loop spans 15 amino acids. The germline V and J ends were trimmed by 2 bases and 2 bases, with 14 bases remaining between them. Germline CDR1 reads SQVTM; CDR2 reads ANQGSEA.

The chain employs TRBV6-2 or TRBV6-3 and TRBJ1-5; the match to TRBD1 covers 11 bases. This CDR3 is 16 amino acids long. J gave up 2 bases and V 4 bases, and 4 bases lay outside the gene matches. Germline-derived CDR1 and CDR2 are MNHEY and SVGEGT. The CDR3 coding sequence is TGTGCCAGCAGTTGGACAGGGGGCGCCGGCAATCAGCCCCAGCATTTT. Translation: CASSWTGGAGNQPQHF.

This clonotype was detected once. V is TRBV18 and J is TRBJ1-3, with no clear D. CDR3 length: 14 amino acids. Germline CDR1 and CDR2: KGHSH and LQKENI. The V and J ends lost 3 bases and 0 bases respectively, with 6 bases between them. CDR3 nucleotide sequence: TGTGCCAGCTCACCTACAGTCTCTGGAAACACCATATATTTT. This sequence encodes CASSPTVSGNTIYF.

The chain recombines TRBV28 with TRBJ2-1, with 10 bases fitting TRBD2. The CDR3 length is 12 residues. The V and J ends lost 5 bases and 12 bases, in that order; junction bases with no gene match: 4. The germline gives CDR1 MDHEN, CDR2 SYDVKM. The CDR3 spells CASSASSGGQFF. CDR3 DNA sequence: TGTGCCAGCAGTGCCTCTAGCGGGGGGCAGTTCTTC. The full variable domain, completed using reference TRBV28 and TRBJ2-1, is DVKVTQSSRYLVKRTGEKVFLECVQDMDHENMFWYRQDPGLGLRLIYFSYDVKMKEKGDIPEGYSVSREKKERFSLILESASTNQTSMYLCASSASSGGQFFGPGTRLTVL.

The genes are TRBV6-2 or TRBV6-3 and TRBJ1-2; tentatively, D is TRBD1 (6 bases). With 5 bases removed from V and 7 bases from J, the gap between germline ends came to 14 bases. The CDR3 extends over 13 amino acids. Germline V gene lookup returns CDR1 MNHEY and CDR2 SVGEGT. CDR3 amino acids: CASSPKYRAGYTF. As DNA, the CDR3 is TGTGCCAGCAGTCCGAAATACAGGGCTGGCTACACCTTC.

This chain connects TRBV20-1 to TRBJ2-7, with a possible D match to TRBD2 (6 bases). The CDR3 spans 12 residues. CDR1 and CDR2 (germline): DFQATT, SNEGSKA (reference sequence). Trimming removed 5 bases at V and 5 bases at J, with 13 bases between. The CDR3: CSAPGLQDEQYF. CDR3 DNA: TGCAGTGCTCCGGGACTCCAGGACGAGCAGTACTTC.

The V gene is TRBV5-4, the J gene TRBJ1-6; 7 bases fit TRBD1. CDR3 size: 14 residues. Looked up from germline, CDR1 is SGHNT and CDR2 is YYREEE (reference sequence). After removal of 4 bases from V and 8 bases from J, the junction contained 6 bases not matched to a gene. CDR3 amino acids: CASSVGQLHSPLHF. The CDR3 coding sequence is TGTGCCAGCAGCGTGGGACAGCTCCATTCACCCCTCCACTTT.

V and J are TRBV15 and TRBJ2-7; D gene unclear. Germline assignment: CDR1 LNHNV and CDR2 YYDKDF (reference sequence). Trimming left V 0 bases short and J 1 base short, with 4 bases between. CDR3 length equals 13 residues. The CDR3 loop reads CATSRDQSYEQYF. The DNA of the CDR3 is TGTGCCACCAGCAGAGACCAATCCTACGAGCAGTACTTC.

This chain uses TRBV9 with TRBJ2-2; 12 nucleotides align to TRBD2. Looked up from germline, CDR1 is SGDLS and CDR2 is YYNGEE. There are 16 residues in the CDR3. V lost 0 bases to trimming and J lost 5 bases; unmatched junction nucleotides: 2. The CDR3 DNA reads TGTGCCAGCAGCGTAGCTAGCGGGAGGGAAACCGGGGAGCTGTTTTTT. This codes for CASSVASGRETGELFF.

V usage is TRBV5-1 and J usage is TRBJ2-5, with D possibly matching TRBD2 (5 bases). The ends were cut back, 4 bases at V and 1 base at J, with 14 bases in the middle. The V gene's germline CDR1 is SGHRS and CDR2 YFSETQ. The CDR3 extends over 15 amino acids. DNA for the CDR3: TGCGCCAGCAGCCTAAACTTAGGGAGCCAAGAGACCCAGTACTTC. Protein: CASSLNLGSQETQYF.

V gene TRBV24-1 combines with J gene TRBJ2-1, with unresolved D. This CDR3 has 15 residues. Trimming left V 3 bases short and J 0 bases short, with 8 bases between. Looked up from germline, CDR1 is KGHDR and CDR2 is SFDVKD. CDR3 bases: TGTGCCACCAGTGATGACTCCAGCTCCTACAATGAGCAGTTCTTC. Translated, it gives CATSDDSSSYNEQFF.

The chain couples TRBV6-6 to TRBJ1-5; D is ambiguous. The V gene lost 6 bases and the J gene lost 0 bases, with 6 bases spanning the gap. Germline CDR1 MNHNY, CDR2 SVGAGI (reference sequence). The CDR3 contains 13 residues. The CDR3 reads CASRPNSNQPQHF. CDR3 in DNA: TGTGCCAGCAGGCCAAATAGCAATCAGCCCCAGCATTTT.

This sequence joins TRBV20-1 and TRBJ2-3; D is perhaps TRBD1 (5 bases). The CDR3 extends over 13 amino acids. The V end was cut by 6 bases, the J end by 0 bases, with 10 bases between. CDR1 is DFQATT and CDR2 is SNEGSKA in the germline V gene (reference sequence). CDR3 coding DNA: TGCAGTGCCAGGGCATCTAGCACAGATACGCAGTATTTT. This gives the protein CSARASSTDTQYF.

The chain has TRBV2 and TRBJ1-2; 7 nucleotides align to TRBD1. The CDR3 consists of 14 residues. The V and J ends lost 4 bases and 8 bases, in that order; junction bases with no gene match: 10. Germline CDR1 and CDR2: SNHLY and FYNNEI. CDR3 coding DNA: TGTGCCAGCAGTGTTGGGATGCAGGGGGAGGGCTACACCTTC. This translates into CASSVGMQGEGYTF.

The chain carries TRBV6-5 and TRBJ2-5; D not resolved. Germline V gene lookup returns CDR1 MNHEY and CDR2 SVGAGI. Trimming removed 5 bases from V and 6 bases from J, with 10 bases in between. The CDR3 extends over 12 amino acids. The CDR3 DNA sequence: TGTGCCAGCAGTCCCTCCCTTAAGACCCAGTACTTC. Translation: CASSPSLKTQYF.

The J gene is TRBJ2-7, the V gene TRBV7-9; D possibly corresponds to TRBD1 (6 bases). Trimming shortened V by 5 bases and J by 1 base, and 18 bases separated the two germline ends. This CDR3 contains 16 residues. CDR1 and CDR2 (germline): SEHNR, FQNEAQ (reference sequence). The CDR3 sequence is CASSDNRATRSYEQYF. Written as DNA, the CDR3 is TGTGCCAGCAGCGACAACAGGGCAACCAGATCCTACGAGCAGTACTTC. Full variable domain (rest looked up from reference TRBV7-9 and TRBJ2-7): DTGVSQNPRHKITKRGQNVTFRCDPISEHNRLYWYRQTLGQGPEFLTYFQNEAQLEKSRLLSDRFSAERPKGSFSTLEIQRTEQGDSAMYLCASSDNRATRSYEQYFGPGTRLTVT.

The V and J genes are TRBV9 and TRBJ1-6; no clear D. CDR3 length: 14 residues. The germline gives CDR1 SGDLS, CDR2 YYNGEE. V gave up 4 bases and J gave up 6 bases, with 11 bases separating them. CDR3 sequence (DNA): TGTGCCAGCAGCACCGGGATTGGTAATTCACCCCTCCACTTT. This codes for CASSTGIGNSPLHF.

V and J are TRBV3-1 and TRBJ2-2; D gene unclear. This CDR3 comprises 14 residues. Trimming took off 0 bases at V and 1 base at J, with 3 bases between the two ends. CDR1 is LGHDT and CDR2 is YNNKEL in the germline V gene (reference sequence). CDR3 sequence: CASSQDLNTGELFF. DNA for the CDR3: TGTGCCAGCAGCCAAGATCTGAACACCGGGGAGCTGTTTTTT.

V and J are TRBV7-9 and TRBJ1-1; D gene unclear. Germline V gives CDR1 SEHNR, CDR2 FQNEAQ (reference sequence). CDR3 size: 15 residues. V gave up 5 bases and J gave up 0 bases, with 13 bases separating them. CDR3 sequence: CASSPLSDMNTEAFF. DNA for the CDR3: TGTGCCAGCAGCCCCCTGAGCGACATGAACACTGAAGCTTTCTTT.

CDR3 residues: CSARTSGSETQYF. The CDR3 DNA is TGCAGCGCACGGACTAGCGGGAGTGAGACCCAGTACTTC. The chain employs TRBV29-1 and TRBJ2-5; TRBD2 agrees at 13 bases. Germline V gives CDR1 SQVTM, CDR2 ANQGSEA. This CDR3 has 13 residues. With V trimmed by 7 bases and J by 5 bases, 4 bases remained unmatched.

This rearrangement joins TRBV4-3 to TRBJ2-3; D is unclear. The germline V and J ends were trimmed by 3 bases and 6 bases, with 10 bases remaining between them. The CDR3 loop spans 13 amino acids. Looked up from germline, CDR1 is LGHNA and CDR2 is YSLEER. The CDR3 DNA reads TGCGCCAGCAGCCAGTCCGGATGGGATACGCAGTATTTT. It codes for CASSQSGWDTQYF.

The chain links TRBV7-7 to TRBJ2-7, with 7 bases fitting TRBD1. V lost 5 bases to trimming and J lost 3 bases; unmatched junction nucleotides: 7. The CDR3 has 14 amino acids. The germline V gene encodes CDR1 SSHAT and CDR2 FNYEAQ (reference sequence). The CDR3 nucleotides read TGTGCCAGCAGCCATTCGACAGGGAACTACGAGCAGTACTTC. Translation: CASSHSTGNYEQYF.

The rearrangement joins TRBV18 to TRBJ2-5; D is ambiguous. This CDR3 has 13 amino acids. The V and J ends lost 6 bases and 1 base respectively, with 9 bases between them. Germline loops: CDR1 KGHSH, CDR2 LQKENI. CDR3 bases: TGTGCCAGCTCCCGCCGGCTCCAAGAGACCCAGTACTTC. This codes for CASSRRLQETQYF.

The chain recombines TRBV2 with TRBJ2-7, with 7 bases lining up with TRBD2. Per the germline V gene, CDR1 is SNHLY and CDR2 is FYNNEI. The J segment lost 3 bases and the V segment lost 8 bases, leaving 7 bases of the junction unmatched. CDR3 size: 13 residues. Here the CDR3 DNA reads TGTGCCAGCTCCGGACTAGGGAACTACGAGCAGTACTTC. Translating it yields CASSGLGNYEQYF.

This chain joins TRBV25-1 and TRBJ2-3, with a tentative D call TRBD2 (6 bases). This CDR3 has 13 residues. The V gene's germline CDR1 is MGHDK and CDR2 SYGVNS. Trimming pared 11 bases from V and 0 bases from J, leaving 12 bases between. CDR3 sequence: CAAGGGSTDTQYF. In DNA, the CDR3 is TGTGCCGCCGGGGGTGGTAGCACAGATACGCAGTATTTT. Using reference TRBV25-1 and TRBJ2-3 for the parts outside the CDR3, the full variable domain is EADIYQTPRYLVIGTGKKITLECSQTMGHDKMYWYQQDPGMELHLIHYSYGVNSTEKGDLSSESTVSRIRTEHFPLTLESARPSHTSQYLCAAGGGSTDTQYFGPGTRLTVL.

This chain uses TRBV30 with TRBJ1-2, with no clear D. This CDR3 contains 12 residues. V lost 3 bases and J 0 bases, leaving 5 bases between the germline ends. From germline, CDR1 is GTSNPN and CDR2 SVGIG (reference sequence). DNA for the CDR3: TGTGCCTGGAGGGTACCTAACTATGGCTACACCTTC. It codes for CAWRVPNYGYTF.